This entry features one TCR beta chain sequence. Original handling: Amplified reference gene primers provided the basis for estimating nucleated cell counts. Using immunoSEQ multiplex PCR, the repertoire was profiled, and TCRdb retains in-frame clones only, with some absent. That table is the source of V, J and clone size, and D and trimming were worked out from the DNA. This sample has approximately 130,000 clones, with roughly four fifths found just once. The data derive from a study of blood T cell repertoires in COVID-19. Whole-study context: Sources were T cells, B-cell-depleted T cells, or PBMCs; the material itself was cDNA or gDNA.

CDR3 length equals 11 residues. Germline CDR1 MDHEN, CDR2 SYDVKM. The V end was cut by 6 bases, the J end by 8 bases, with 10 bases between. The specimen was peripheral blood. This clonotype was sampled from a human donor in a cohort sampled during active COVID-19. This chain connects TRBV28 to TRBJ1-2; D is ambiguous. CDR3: CASRTRGGYTF. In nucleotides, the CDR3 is TGTGCCAGCAGAACGAGAGGAGGCTACACCTTC.